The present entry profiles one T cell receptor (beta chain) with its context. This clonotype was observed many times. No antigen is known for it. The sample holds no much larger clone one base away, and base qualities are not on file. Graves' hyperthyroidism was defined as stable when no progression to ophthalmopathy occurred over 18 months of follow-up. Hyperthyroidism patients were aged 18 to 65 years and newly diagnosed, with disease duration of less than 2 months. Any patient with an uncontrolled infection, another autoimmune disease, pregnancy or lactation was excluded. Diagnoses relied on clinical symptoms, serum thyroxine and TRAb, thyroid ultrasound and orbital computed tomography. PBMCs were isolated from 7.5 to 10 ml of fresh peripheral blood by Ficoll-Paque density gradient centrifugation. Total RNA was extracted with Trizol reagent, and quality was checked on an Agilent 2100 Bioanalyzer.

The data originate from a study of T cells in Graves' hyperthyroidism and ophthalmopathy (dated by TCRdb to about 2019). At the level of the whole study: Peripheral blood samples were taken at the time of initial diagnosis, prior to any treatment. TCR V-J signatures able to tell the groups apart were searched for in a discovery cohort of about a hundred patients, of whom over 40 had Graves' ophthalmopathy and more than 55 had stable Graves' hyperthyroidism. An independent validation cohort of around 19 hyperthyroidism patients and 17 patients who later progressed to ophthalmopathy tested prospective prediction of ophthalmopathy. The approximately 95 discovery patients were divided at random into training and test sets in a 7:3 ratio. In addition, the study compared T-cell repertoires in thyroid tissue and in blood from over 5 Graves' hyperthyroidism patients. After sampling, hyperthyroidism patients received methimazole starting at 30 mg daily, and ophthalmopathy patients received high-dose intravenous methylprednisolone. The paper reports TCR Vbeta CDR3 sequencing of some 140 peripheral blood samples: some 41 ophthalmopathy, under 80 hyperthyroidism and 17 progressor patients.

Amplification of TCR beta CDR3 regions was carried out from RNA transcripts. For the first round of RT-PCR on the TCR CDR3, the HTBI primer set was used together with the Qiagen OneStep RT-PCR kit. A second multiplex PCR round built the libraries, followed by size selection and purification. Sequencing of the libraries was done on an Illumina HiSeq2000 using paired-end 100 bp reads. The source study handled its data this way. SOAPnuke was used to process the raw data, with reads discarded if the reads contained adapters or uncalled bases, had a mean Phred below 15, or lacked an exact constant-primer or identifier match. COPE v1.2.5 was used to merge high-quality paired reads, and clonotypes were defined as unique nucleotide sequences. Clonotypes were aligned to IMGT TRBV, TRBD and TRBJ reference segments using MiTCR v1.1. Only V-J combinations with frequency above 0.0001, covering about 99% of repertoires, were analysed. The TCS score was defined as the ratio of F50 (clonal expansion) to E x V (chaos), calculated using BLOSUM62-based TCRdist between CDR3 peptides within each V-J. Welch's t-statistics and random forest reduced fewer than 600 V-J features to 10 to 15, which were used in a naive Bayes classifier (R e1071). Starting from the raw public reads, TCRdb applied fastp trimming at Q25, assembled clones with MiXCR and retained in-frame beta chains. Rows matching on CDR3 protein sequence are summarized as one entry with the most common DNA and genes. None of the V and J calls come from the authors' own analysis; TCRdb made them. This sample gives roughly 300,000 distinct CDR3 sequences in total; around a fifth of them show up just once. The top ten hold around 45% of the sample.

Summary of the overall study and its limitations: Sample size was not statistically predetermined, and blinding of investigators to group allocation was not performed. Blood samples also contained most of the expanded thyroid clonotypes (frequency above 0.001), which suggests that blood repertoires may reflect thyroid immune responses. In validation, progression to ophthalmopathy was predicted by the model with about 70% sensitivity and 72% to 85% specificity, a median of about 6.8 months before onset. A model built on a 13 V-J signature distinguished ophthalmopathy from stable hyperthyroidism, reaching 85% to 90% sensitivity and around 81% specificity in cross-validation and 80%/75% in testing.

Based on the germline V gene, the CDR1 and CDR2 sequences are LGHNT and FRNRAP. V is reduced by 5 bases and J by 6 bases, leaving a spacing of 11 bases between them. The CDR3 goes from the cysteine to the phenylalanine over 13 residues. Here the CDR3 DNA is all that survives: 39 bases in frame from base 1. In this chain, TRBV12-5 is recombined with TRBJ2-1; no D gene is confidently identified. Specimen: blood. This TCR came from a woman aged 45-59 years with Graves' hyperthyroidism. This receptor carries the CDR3 CASGRSAGNEQFF. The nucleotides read TGTGCTAGTGGTCGTTCGGCAGGCAATGAGCAGTTCTTC. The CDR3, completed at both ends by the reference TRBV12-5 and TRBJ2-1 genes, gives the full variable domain DARVTQTPRHKVTEMGQEVTMRCQPILGHNTVFWYRQTMMQGLELLAYFRNRAPLDDSGMPKDRFSAEMPDATLATLKIQPSEPRDSAVYFCASGRSAGNEQFFGPGTRLTVL.